This TCR beta chain is from a study of cytomegalovirus exposure and HLA in healthy donors. Study results and caveats: The CMV antigen specificity of a few CMV-associated chains was confirmed through in vitro analysis. Several V segments, TRBV6-2 and TRBV6-3 among them, could not be told apart and were dropped. Rare TCR sequences dominated, though some public TCRs recurred in many donors.

About this clone: Its antigen is not known.

Primers: 60 Vbeta forward and 13 Jbeta reverse. Sequencing used immunoSEQ multiplex PCR; TCRdb keeps in-frame clones, though not all of them. In the table there are about 160,000 clones, about 80% of which are singletons. The CDR3 contains 13 residues. Germline CDR1 is SEHNR and CDR2 is FQNEAQ (reference sequence). Sequences were obtained from PBMCs. This chain joins TRBV7-9 and TRBJ2-5, with 7 nucleotides matching TRBD1. The J call could be wrong; TRBJ2-7 is a better fit for the DNA end. The sequence was collected from a young man in good health and CMV-seropositive. The CDR3 sequence: CASSSRDSYEQYF. CDR3 nucleotide sequence: TGTGCCAGCAGCTCCCGGGACAGCTACGAGCAGTACTTC.